This T cell receptor beta chain originates from a study of blood T cell repertoires in COVID-19 (dated by TCRdb to about 2020). In terms of the full investigation: Samples covering the acute and convalescent phases of COVID-19 were provided by collaborators in the United States, Italy and Spain. The prospective study material was composed of cDNA or gDNA derived from T cells, B-cell-depleted T cells, or PBMCs. Subjects who had been exposed to COVID-19, were actively infected with it, or had recovered from it provided the deeply sampled blood TCRbeta repertoires that made up the dataset. The repertoires were released in a freely available public database intended as a resource for research on the immune response to SARS-CoV-2. Samples came from the ongoing ImmuneRACE study (first 160 participants) plus 1,254 subjects from 6 global collaborators. Sample metadata almost always included a de-identified subject ID, COVID-19 status, age in years and sex. Where available, HLA class I and class II types were obtained from metadata supplied by the sample provider rather than from assay-based typing. Broader findings and caveats from the paper: The quantity of clinical and demographic metadata differed by source and by participant and was supplied without curation.

Each collaborating institution followed its own protocols to collect whole blood in K2EDTA tubes. Collaborator samples were shipped for TCRbeta analysis as frozen whole blood, isolated PBMCs, or DNA extracted from either sample type. As concerns this clone: The antigen it binds to is not known. The input lacks base qualities; no much larger clone sits a single base away.

The junction shows trimming of 4 bases on V and 2 bases on J, and the gene matches do not reach 5 bases of it. Its CDR3 holds 15 amino acids, cysteine through phenylalanine. Left in the record is the CDR3 DNA by itself, 45 bases read in frame from the first base. Based on the germline V gene, the CDR1 and CDR2 sequences are MNHEY and SVGAGI. TCRbeta CDR3 regions were amplified from genomic DNA by means of the immunoSEQ Assay, a bias-controlled multiplex PCR. Per the original workflow: Nucleated cell counts per sample were estimated from amplification of reference gene primers within the assay. Sequence reads were collapsed and filtered to measure the absolute abundance of every unique TCRbeta CDR3 rearrangement. For each sample, productive Simpson clonality was calculated as the square root of Simpson's diversity index over productive rearrangements. TCRdb re-hosts the immuneACCESS table, in-frame sequences only. Its copies lack some clones; in the studies checked, an unresolved V gene accounts for under half of them, and the cause for the rest is not known. The D gene and trimming were derived from the DNA, and the V and J assignments and clone size from that table. The table for this sample lists around 290,000 clones; 80% to 90% of them were counted only once. The ten largest make up about 4.6% of the sample.

Recombination linked TRBV6-5 to TRBJ2-3; TRBD1 agrees with 8 junctional bases. Sequenced input: peripheral blood. The sequence was collected from a man aged 35 to 55 with acute or convalescent COVID-19. The DNA sequence is given as TGTGCCAGCAGTTCCGGGACAGGAGCCACAGATACGCAGTATTTT. This translates into CASSSGTGATDTQYF.